This T cell receptor (beta chain) was sequenced in a study of cytomegalovirus exposure and HLA in healthy donors. This PCR relied on a set of 60 Vbeta primers and 13 Jbeta primers. Generated by immunoSEQ multiplex PCR, the TCRdb table keeps only in-frame clones and is missing some. The sample includes 150,000 or so clones, 76% of them seen just once. V was cut by 3 bases and J by 3 bases, with 8 bases left in between. Germline assignment: CDR1 MDHEN and CDR2 SYDVKM. The CDR3 totals 14 residues. Notes on this clone: Its matching antigen is unknown.

The study, taken as a whole, reports: Links to common viral pathogens appeared, in a later analysis, for several of the most significant clusters. Reports indicate that TCR beta sequences accurately predicted the HLA-A and HLA-B alleles of most subjects.

V gene TRBV28 combines with J gene TRBJ2-2; D gene unclear. This receptor was obtained from a male donor in good health and CMV-seronegative. Sequenced sample: PBMCs. CDR3 nucleotides: TGTGCCAGCAGTTTCCTCCCCCACACCGGGGAGCTGTTTTTT. Translating it yields CASSFLPHTGELFF.